One T cell receptor (beta chain) is described in this entry. The data were taken from a study of blood T cell repertoires in COVID-19. Germline assignment: CDR1 MNHEY and CDR2 SVGAGI. V lost 6 bases to trimming and J lost 4 bases; unmatched junction nucleotides: 5. The CDR3 consists of 14 residues. Repertoires were generated with immunoSEQ multiplex PCR, while TCRdb's copy carries only in-frame clones and drops some. The table includes over 110,000 clones, under 90% detected once. The sequenced sample was PBMCs or T cells enriched from blood (not recorded which). This sequence joins TRBV6-5 and TRBJ1-1; 10 nucleotides agree with TRBD1. The sequence derives from a man aged 50-60 years in a cohort exposed to, infected with or recovered from COVID-19 (not recorded which). The CDR3 DNA reads TGTGCCAGCAGAGACAGGGGGCGAGGCACTGAAGCTTTCTTT. As protein: CASRDRGRGTEAFF.